This paragraph reports one T cell receptor beta chain. Germline loops: CDR1 SGHTA, CDR2 FQGNSA. The ends lost 3 bases at V and 5 bases at J; junction bases unmatched: 9. The CDR3 covers 16 residues. Some clones are missing from TCRdb's copy, which holds only in-frame ones; the method was immunoSEQ multiplex PCR. The data contain tens of thousands of clones, 65% to 80% of them seen just once; the ten biggest clones take up roughly 15%. The data belong to a study of radiotherapy plus CTLA-4 blockade in lung cancer. The material was peripheral blood, obtained from a patient treated with radiotherapy plus ipilimumab. This chain connects TRBV7-2 to TRBJ2-5; TRBD2 aligns across 10 bases. The TCR comes from a human donor with non-small cell lung cancer who had a complete response to radiotherapy plus ipilimumab. CDR3 nucleotide sequence: TGTGCCAGCAGCTTTTGGCTAGCGGGAGATCAGGAGACCCAGTACTTC. It yields the protein CASSFWLAGDQETQYF. Together with reference TRBV7-2 and TRBJ2-5, the CDR3 gives the full variable domain: GAGVSQSPSNKVTEKGKDVELRCDPISGHTALYWYRQSLGQGLEFLIYFQGNSAPDKSGLPSDRFSAERTGGSVSTLTIQRTQQEDSAVYLCASSFWLAGDQETQYFGPGTRLLVL.